One T cell receptor beta chain is described in this entry. Trimming removed 2 bases at V and 5 bases at J, with 9 bases between. The length of the CDR3 is 14 residues. Germline-derived CDR1 and CDR2 are LGHDT and YNNKEL (reference sequence). The source of the sample is a study of blood T cell repertoires in COVID-19. Here immunoSEQ multiplex PCR was the method, and the copy in TCRdb shows in-frame clones only, minus some. The sample lists roughly 68,000 clones, 65% to 80% occurring once. Sequencing was carried out using peripheral blood. The V call is TRBV3-1 (or the pseudogene TRBV3-2), the J call TRBJ2-2, with a tentative D call TRBD2 (5 bases). The sequence was obtained from a woman aged 50 to 60 with acute or convalescent COVID-19. This chain's CDR3 is CASSQLSGTGELFF. The DNA for the CDR3 is TGTGCCAGCAGCCAACTCAGCGGTACCGGGGAGCTGTTTTTT.